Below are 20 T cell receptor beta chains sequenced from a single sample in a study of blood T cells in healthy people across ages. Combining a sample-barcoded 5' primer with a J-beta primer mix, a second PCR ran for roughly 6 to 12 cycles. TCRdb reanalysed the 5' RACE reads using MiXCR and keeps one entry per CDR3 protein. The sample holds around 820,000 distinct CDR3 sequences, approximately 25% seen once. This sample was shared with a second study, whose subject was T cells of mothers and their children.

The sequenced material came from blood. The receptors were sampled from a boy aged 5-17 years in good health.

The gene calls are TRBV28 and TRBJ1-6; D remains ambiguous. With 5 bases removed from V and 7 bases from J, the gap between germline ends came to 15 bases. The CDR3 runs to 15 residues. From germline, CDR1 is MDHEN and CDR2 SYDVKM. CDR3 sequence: CASSRNQNPNSPLHF. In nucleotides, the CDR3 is TGTGCCAGCAGTCGTAATCAGAACCCGAATTCACCCCTCCACTTT.

CDR3 coding DNA: TGTGCCAGCAGTTTATCCAGAAGGGGTGGCTACACCTTC. Translating it yields CASSLSRRGGYTF. The rearrangement uses TRBV28 and TRBJ1-2, with D possibly matching TRBD1 (5 bases). Germline V gene data show CDR1 as MDHEN and CDR2 as SYDVKM. The CDR3 spans 13 residues. The V gene lost 1 base and the J gene lost 7 bases, with 10 bases spanning the gap.

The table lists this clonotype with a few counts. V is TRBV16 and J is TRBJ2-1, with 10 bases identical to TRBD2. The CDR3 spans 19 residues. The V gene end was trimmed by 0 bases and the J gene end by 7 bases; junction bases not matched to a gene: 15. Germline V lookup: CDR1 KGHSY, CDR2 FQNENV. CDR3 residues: CASSQSVFLAGESSNEQFF. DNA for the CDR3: TGTGCCAGCAGCCAATCAGTTTTCCTAGCGGGAGAGAGTTCAAATGAGCAGTTCTTC.

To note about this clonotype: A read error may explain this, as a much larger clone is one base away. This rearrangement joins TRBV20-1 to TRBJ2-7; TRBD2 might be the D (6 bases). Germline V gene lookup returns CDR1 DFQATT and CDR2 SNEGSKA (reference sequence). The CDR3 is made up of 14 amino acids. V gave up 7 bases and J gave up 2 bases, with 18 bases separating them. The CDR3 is CSGEDTGGAYEQYF. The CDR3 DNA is TGCAGTGGGGAAGATACGGGCGGGGCCTACGAGCAGTACTTC.

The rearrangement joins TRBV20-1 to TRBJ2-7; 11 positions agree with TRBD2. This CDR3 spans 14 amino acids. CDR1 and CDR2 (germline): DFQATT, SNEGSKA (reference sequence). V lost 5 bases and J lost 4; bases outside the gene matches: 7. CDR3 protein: CSALAGGTEYEQYF. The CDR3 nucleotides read TGCAGTGCTCTAGCGGGAGGCACGGAGTACGAGCAGTACTTC.

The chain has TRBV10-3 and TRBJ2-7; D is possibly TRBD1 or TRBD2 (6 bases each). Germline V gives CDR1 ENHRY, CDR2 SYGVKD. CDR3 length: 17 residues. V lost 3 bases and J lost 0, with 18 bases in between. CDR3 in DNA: TGTGCCATCAGTGATCGATCTCGGGGGCCCAGCTCCTACGAGCAGTACTTC. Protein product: CAISDRSRGPSSYEQYF.

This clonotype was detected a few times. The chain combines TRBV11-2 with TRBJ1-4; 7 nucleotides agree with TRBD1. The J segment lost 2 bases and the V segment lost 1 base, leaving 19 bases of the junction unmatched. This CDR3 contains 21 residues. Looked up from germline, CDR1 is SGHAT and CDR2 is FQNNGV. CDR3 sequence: CASSLVLGETGFDATNEKLFF. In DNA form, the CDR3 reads TGTGCCAGCAGCTTAGTCCTTGGGGAGACAGGGTTCGACGCGACTAATGAAAAACTGTTTTTT.

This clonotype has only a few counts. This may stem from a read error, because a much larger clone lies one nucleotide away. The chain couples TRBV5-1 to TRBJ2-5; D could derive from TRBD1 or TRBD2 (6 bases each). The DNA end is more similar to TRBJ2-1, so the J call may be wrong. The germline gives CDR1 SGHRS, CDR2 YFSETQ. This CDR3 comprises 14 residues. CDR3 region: CASSLGGSQETQFF. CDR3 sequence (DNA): TGCGCCAGCAGCTTAGGGGGGTCCCAAGAGACCCAGTTCTTC.

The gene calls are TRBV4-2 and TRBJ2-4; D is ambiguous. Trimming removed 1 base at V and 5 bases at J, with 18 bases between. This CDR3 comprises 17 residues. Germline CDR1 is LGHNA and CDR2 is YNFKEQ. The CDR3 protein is CASSQGRAASSENIQYF. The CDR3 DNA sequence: TGTGCCAGCAGCCAAGGTCGGGCGGCCTCTTCTGAAAACATTCAGTACTTC.

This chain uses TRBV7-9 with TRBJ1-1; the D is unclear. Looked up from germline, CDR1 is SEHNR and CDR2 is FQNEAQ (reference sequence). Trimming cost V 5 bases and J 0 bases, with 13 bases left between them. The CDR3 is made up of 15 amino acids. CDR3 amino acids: CASSVPARMNTEAFF. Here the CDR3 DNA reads TGTGCCAGCAGCGTCCCTGCCCGAATGAACACTGAAGCTTTCTTT.

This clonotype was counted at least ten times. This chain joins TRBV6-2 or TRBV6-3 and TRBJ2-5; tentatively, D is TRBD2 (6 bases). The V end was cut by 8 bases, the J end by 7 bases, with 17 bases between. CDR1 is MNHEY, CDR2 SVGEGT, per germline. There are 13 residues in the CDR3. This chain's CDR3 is CASGGTDSRTQYF. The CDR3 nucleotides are TGTGCCAGCGGGGGGACGGATAGTCGGACCCAGTACTTC.

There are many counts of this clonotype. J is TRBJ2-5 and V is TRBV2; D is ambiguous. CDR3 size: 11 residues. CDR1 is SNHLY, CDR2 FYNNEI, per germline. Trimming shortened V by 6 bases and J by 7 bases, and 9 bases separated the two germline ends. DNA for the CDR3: TGTGCCAGCAGGGGTGGGCTGACCCAGTACTTC. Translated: CASRGGLTQYF.

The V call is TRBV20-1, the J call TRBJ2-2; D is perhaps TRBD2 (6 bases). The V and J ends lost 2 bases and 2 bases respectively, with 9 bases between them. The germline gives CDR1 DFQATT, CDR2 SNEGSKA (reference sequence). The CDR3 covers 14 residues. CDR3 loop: CSARYSGNTGELFF. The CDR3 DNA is TGCAGTGCTAGATATAGCGGAAACACCGGGGAGCTGTTTTTT.

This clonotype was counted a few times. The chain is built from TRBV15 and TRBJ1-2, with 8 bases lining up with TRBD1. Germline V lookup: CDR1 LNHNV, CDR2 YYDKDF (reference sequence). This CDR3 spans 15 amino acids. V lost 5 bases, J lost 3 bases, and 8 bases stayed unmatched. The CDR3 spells CATSSPGGFDYGYTF. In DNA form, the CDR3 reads TGTGCCACCAGCTCCCCAGGGGGCTTTGACTATGGCTACACCTTC.

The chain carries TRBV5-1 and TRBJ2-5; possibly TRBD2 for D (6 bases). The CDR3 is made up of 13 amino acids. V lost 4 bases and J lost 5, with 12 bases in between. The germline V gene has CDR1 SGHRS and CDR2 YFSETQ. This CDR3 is CASSSGSIETQYF. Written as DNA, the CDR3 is TGCGCCAGCAGCAGCGGGTCTATCGAGACCCAGTACTTC.

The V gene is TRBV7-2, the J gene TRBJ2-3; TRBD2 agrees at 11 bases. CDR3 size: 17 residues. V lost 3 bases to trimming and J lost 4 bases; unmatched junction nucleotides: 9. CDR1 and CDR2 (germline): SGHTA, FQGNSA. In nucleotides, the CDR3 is TGTGCCAGCAGCTTTAATAAACTAGCGGGGGCGTCAGATACGCAGTATTTT. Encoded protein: CASSFNKLAGASDTQYF. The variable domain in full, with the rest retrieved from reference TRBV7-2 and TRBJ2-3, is GAGVSQSPSNKVTEKGKDVELRCDPISGHTALYWYRQSLGQGLEFLIYFQGNSAPDKSGLPSDRFSAERTGGSVSTLTIQRTQQEDSAVYLCASSFNKLAGASDTQYFGPGTRLTVL.

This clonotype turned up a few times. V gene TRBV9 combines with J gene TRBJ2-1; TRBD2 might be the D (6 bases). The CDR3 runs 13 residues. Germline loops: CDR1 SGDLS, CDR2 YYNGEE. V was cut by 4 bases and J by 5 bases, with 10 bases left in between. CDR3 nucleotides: TGTGCCAGCAGCCCGTGGGGGGACAATGAGCAGTTCTTC. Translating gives CASSPWGDNEQFF.

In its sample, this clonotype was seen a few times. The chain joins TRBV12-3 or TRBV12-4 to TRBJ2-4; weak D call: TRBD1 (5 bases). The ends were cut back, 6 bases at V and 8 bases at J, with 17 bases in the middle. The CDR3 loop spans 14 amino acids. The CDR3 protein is CASSPWVSRDIQYF. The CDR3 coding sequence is TGTGCCAGCAGCCCCTGGGTCTCCAGGGACATTCAGTACTTC.

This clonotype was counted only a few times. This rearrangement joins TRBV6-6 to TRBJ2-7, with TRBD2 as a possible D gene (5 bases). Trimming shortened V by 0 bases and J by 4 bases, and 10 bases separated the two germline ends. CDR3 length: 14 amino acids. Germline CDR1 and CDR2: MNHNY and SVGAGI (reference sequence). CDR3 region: CASSYSTGFYEQYF. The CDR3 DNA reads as TGTGCCAGCAGTTACTCGACGGGGTTTTACGAGCAGTACTTC.

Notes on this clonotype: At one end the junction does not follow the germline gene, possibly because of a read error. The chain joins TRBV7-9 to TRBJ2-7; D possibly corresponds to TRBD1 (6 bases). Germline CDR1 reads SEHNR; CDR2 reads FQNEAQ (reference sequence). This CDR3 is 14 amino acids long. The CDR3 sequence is CASSLAGTIYELYF. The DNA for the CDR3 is TGTGCCAGCAGCTTAGCTGGGACAATATACGAGCTGTACTTC.